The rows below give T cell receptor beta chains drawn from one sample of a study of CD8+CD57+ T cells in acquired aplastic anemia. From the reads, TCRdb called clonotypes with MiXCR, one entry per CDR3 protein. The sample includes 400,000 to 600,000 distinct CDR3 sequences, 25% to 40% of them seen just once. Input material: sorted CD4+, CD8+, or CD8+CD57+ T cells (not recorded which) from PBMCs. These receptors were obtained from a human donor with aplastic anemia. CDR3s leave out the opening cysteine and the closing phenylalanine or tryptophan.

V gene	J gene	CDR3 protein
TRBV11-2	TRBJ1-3	ASSLLSTLGSGNTIY
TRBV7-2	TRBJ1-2	ASSPRQGGGYT
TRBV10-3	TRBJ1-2	AISESMLGRGYT
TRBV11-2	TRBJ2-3	ASSLEGSGGAGSTDTQY
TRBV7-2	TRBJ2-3	ASSSALGYTDTQY
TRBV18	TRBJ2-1	PSSPPSGHDEQF
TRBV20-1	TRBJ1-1	SVNLGNTEAF
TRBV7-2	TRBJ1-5	ASSNRGNQPQH
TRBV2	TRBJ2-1	ASSHPDSNEQF
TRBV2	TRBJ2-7	ASTPTSGSYEQY
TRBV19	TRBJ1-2	ATRQGDGYT
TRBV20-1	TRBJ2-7	SAGEAAYEQY
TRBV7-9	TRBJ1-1	ASSPPGEREAF
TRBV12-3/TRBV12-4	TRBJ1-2	ASSLGQGNTNYGYT
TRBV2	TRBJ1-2	ASSALSSFYGYT
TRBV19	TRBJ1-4	ASSTQATNEKLF